The 7 T cell receptor beta chains given below trace back to one sample, sequenced in a study of blood T cell repertoires in COVID-19. TCRdb's copy holds only in-frame clones and misses some; the assay was immunoSEQ multiplex PCR. The sample shows around 140,000 clones, 60% to 80% of them seen only once. Sequencing used peripheral blood. These TCRs come from a woman in her 70s with acute or convalescent COVID-19.

This chain links TRBV19 with TRBJ2-3; 13 bases are a match to TRBD2. The V and J ends lost 7 bases and 2 bases, in that order; junction bases with no gene match: 12. The CDR3 consists of 18 residues. From germline, CDR1 is LNHDA and CDR2 SQIVND (reference sequence). CDR3 bases: TGTGCCAGTAAAGCCAGTGGACTAGCGGGAGATATCACAGATACGCAGTATTTT. Translation: CASKASGLAGDITDTQYF.

The chain joins TRBV7-9 to TRBJ2-6; D may be TRBD2 (5 bases). Per germline, CDR1 SEHNR and CDR2 FQNEAQ (reference sequence). This CDR3 has 15 residues. The V end was cut by 2 bases, the J end by 4 bases, with 9 bases between. CDR3 bases: TGTGCCAGCAGCTTACTCGGGGTAGGGGCCAACGTCCTGACTTTC. Its protein is CASSLLGVGANVLTF.

As DNA, the CDR3 is TGTGCCATCAGGGGGGGGACCGTGAGACAAGAGACCCAGTACTTC. It encodes CAIRGGTVRQETQYF. The chain recombines TRBV10-3 with TRBJ2-5; 7 nucleotides agree with TRBD2. The CDR3 is 15 amino acids. V lost 6 bases, J lost 2 bases, and 9 bases stayed unmatched. Germline-derived CDR1 and CDR2 are ENHRY and SYGVKD.

The chain joins TRBV19 to TRBJ1-3, with D unresolved. Germline-derived CDR1 and CDR2 are LNHDA and SQIVND (reference sequence). V dropped 2 bases and J dropped 0 bases, with 17 bases sitting between them. This CDR3 region has 18 residues. Written as DNA, the CDR3 is TGTGCCAGTAGTATAAATCCCCCCGAAGCGATCTCTGGAAACACCATATATTTT. This encodes CASSINPPEAISGNTIYF. The full variable domain, in which reference TRBV19 and TRBJ1-3 provide the parts outside the CDR3, is DGGITQSPKYLFRKEGQNVTLSCEQNLNHDAMYWYRQDPGQGLRLIYYSQIVNDFQKGDIAEGYSVSREKKESFPLTVTSAQKNPTAFYLCASSINPPEAISGNTIYFGEGSWLTVV.

This chain's CDR3 is CASSLGVTGGAGELFF. CDR3 nucleotide sequence: TGTGCCAGCAGCTTGGGCGTGACAGGGGGCGCCGGGGAGCTGTTTTTT. The chain recombines TRBV5-4 with TRBJ2-2, with TRBD1 matching over 10 bases. This CDR3 has 16 residues. The V and J ends lost 0 bases and 6 bases, in that order; junction bases with no gene match: 5. Germline CDR1 and CDR2: SGHNT and YYREEE (reference sequence).

The chain recombines TRBV18 with TRBJ2-7; TRBD2 aligns across 12 bases. V was clipped by 0 bases and J by 4 bases; unmatched bases: 1. This CDR3 region has 15 residues. Germline-derived CDR1 and CDR2 are KGHSH and LQKENI. The CDR3 nucleotides are TGTGCCAGCTCACCACCGACTAGCGGGGGTTACGAGCAGTACTTC. Amino acid sequence: CASSPPTSGGYEQYF.

This clone was counted only a few times. The rearrangement links TRBV19 to TRBJ1-4; 10 bases are a match to TRBD1. Germline lookup yields CDR1 LNHDA and CDR2 SQIVND (reference sequence). Trimming at V came to 5 bases and at J to 5 bases, leaving 5 bases not matched to a gene. The CDR3 length is 15 residues. The CDR3 DNA sequence: TGTGCCAGTAGTCCAGACAGGGGGCCCAATGAAAAACTGTTTTTT. Protein product: CASSPDRGPNEKLFF.